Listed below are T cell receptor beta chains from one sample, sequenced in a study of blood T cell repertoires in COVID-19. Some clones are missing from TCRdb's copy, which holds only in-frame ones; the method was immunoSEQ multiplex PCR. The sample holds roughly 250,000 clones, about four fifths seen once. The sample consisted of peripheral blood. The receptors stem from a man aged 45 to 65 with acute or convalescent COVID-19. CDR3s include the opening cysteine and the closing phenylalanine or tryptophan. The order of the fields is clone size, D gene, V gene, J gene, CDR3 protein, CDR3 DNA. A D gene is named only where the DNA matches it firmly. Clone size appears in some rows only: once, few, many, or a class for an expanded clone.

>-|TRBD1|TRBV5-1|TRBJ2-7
CASSFISDREYEQYF
TGCGCCAGCAGCTTCATCTCAGACAGGGAATACGAGCAGTACTTC
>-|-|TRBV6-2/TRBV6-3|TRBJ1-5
CASSYGEEAGQPQHF
TGTGCCAGCAGTTATGGGGAGGAGGCCGGTCAGCCCCAGCATTTT
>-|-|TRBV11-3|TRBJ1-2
CASSPGQSNYGYTF
TGTGCCAGCAGCCCTGGACAGAGCAACTATGGCTACACCTTC
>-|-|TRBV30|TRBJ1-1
CAWSVEGDTEAFF
TGTGCCTGGAGTGTTGAAGGGGACACTGAAGCTTTCTTT
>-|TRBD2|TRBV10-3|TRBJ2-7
CAISFTGTSGYEQYF
TGTGCCATCAGTTTTACCGGGACTAGCGGGTACGAGCAGTACTTC
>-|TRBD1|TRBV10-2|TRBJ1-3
CASSSNPGQGSGNTIYF
TGCGCCAGCAGTTCTAATCCGGGACAGGGGTCCGGAAACACCATATATTTT
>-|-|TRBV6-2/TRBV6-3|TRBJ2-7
CASSSGPRGTYEQYF
TGTGCCAGCAGTTCCGGGCCAAGAGGGACCTACGAGCAGTACTTC
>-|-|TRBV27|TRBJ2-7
CASSLFSAGSVKEQYF
TGTGCCAGCAGTTTATTCTCCGCAGGGTCGGTAAAAGAGCAGTACTTC
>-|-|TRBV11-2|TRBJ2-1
CASTPGIEQFF
TGTGCCAGCACCCCGGGGATTGAGCAGTTCTTC
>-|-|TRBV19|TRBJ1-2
CASSVGGGGGYTF
TGTGCCAGTAGTGTTGGGGGAGGAGGAGGCTACACCTTC
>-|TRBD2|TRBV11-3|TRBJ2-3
CASSFPERGGTDTQYF
TGTGCCAGCAGCTTTCCAGAGCGGGGGGGCACAGATACGCAGTATTTT
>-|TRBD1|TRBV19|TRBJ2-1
CASSIWGQGRLGQFF
TGTGCCAGTAGTATTTGGGGACAGGGTAGACTTGGGCAGTTCTTC
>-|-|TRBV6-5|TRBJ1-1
CASIQTGNVWEAFF
TGTGCCAGCATCCAGACAGGAAACGTCTGGGAAGCTTTCTTT
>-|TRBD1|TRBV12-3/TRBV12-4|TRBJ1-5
CASSPGGVPQHF
TGTGCCAGCAGCCCAGGGGGCGTGCCCCAGCATTTT
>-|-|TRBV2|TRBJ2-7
CAIPRPDSFEQYF
TGTGCCATCCCCAGGCCCGACAGTTTCGAGCAGTACTTC
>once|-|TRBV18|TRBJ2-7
CASSPPGWAALGEQYF
TGTGCCAGCTCACCACCCGGTTGGGCCGCCCTTGGGGAGCAGTACTTC
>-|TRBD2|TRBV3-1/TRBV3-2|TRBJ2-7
CASSPAGTSGWEDSYEQYF
TGTGCCAGCAGCCCCGCGGGGACTAGCGGGTGGGAAGATTCCTACGAGCAGTACTTC
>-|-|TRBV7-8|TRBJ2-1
CASSLGSRSFF
TGTGCCAGCAGCTTAGGGTCCCGGTCGTTCTTC
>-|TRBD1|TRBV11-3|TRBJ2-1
CASSGPVGGRDNEQFF
TGTGCCAGCAGCGGCCCGGTAGGGGGCAGGGACAATGAGCAGTTCTTC
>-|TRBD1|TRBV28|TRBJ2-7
CASSPPDRVSYEQYF
TGTGCCAGCAGTCCTCCCGACAGGGTCTCCTACGAGCAGTACTTC
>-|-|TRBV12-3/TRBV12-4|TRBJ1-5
CASSFDGYQPQHF
TGTGCCAGCAGTTTTGACGGGTACCAGCCCCAGCATTTT
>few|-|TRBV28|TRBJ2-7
CASSLQGYEQYF
TGTGCCAGCAGTTTACAGGGGTACGAGCAGTACTTC
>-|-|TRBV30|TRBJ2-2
CAWMSLGSPTGELFF
TGTGCCTGGATGTCCCTTGGCAGTCCCACCGGGGAGCTGTTTTTT
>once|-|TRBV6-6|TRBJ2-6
CASNQASGANVLTF
TGTGCCAGTAACCAGGCTTCTGGGGCCAACGTCCTGACTTTC
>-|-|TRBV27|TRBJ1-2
CASSPETQIYGYTF
TGTGCCAGCAGTCCCGAGACACAGATTTATGGCTACACCTTC
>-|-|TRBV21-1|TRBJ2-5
CASRAGGWETQYF
TGTGCCAGCCGCGCGGGGGGCTGGGAGACCCAGTACTTC
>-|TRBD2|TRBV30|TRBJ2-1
CASLAGRYNEQFF
TGTGCCTCACTAGCGGGCCGCTACAATGAGCAGTTCTTC
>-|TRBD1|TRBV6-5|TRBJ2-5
CASTDRVETQYF
TGTGCCAGCACGGACAGGGTCGAGACCCAGTACTTC
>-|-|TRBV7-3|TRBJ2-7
CASSLMSGISYEQYF
TGTGCCAGCAGCTTAATGTCAGGGATTTCCTACGAGCAGTACTTC
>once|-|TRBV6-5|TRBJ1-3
CASDSLVENTIYF
TGTGCCAGCGACAGCCTGGTAGAAAACACCATATATTTT
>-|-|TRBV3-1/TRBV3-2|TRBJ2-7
CASSFDRRVSYEQYF
TGTGCCAGCAGCTTCGACAGGCGAGTATCCTACGAGCAGTACTTC
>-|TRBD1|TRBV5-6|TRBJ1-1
CASSLQGAGTEAFF
TGTGCCAGCAGCCTACAGGGGGCAGGGACTGAAGCTTTCTTT
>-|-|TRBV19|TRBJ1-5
CASSPNPPEGNQPQHF
TGTGCCAGTAGTCCGAACCCCCCAGAGGGAAATCAGCCCCAGCATTTT
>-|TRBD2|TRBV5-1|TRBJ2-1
CASSLVLAGDRDNEQFF
TGCGCCAGCAGCTTGGTACTAGCGGGAGATCGGGACAATGAGCAGTTCTTC
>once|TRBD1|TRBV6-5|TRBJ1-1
CASKRDRTIYEAFF
TGTGCCAGCAAAAGGGACAGGACAATATATGAAGCTTTCTTT